Listed below are T cell receptor beta chains from one sample, sequenced in a study of T cell responses to AZD1222 COVID-19 vaccine. Using immunoSEQ multiplex PCR, the repertoire was profiled, and TCRdb retains in-frame clones only, with some absent. The sample has over 100,000 clones; 91% are singletons. This sample comprised peripheral blood, obtained on day 0 of AZD1222 vaccination. The receptor source for this set is an adult in good health. Each CDR3 is given with its conserved first and last residue. The order of the fields is D gene, J gene, V gene, clone size, CDR3 protein, CDR3 DNA. D genes are given only for firm matches. Size tells how often a clone was seen (once, few, many) or the class of an expanded clone, and some rows leave it out.

>NA|TRBJ1-4|TRBV4-2|NA
CASSPREWDEKLFF
TGTGCCAGCAGCCCCAGGGAGTGGGACGAAAAACTGTTTTTT
>NA|TRBJ1-6|TRBV19|NA
CASSPPNSPLHF
TGTGCCAGTAGTCCCCCAAATTCACCCCTCCACTTT
>NA|TRBJ1-5|TRBV9|NA
CASSPRDTNPYSNQPQHF
TGTGCCAGCAGCCCCCGGGACACGAACCCTTATAGCAATCAGCCCCAGCATTTT
>NA|TRBJ2-7|TRBV7-2|few
CASSFSGGAEQYF
TGTGCCAGCAGCTTCTCAGGGGGGGCCGAGCAGTACTTC
>NA|TRBJ2-7|TRBV30|NA
CAWSRQYEQYF
TGTGCCTGGTCAAGGCAGTACGAGCAGTACTTC
>NA|TRBJ1-5|TRBV19|once
CASSRAVLQPQHF
TGTGCCAGTAGTAGGGCAGTTCTTCAGCCCCAGCATTTT
>NA|TRBJ1-5|TRBV15|NA
CATSPVSGDQPQHF
TGTGCCACCAGCCCAGTTTCTGGGGATCAGCCCCAGCATTTT
>NA|TRBJ1-4|TRBV19|few
CASSIGTVTNEKLFF
TGTGCCAGTAGTATCGGGACGGTAACTAATGAAAAACTGTTTTTT
>NA|TRBJ1-5|TRBV3-1/TRBV3-2|NA
CASSQDSIVNQPQHF
TGTGCCAGCAGCCAAGACTCGATTGTCAATCAGCCCCAGCATTTT
>TRBD1|TRBJ2-7|TRBV19|NA
CASSIETGTYEQYF
TGTGCCAGTAGTATAGAGACAGGGACGTACGAGCAGTACTTC
>NA|TRBJ1-3|TRBV9|NA
CASRGVSGNTIYF
TGTGCCAGCAGGGGGGTCAGTGGAAACACCATATATTTT
>NA|TRBJ1-1|TRBV6-5|NA
CASSRPGSGTEAFF
TGTGCCAGCAGTCGACCAGGGAGTGGGACTGAAGCTTTCTTT
>NA|TRBJ1-1|TRBV9|NA
CASSVGPFLAEAFF
TGTGCCAGCAGCGTAGGCCCGTTTTTAGCTGAAGCTTTCTTT
>NA|TRBJ1-2|TRBV2|NA
CASSAQGRNYGYTF
TGTGCCAGCAGTGCCCAGGGACGTAACTATGGCTACACCTTC
>TRBD1|TRBJ1-3|TRBV11-2|NA
CASSTWTGGLAGNTIYF
TGTGCCAGCAGCACCTGGACAGGGGGCTTAGCTGGAAACACCATATATTTT
>NA|TRBJ1-4|TRBV19|NA
CASSRINEKLFF
TGTGCCAGTAGCAGGATTAATGAAAAACTGTTTTTT
>TRBD1|TRBJ1-1|TRBV5-1|NA
CASSTRQGLGTEAFF
TGCGCCAGCAGCACACGACAGGGCTTAGGCACTGAAGCTTTCTTT
>NA|TRBJ1-4|TRBV19|NA
CASRRQVRTNEKLFF
TGTGCCAGTAGGAGACAGGTTCGGACTAATGAAAAACTGTTTTTT
>NA|TRBJ2-1|TRBV11-3|NA
CASSLATGTRGEQFF
TGTGCCAGCAGCTTAGCGACAGGGACCCGGGGGGAGCAGTTCTTC
>NA|TRBJ2-6|TRBV3-1/TRBV3-2|once
CASSQATAFSGANVLTF
TGTGCCAGCAGCCAAGCGACAGCATTCTCTGGGGCCAACGTCCTGACTTTC
>NA|TRBJ2-6|TRBV2|few
CASSQDFGSGANVLTF
TGTGCCAGCAGCCAGGACTTCGGATCTGGGGCCAACGTCCTGACTTTC